The source of this TCR beta chain is a study of cytomegalovirus exposure and HLA in healthy donors. Study at large: The study's early data release held roughly 90 million unique TCRs from HLA-typed donors.

It was with 60 Vbeta and 13 Jbeta primers that the PCR ran. Here immunoSEQ multiplex PCR was the method, and the copy in TCRdb shows in-frame clones only, minus some. Among hundreds of thousands of clones listed, roughly 87% were seen once. The specimen was PBMCs. The source of this sequence is a man aged 35-49 years in good health and CMV-seropositive.

The CDR3 here is CSVETRAGMAGNTIYF. The DNA for the CDR3 is TGCAGCGTTGAAACCCGAGCGGGGATGGCGGGAAACACCATATATTTT. This chain joins TRBV29-1 and TRBJ1-3; D is uncertain. V was trimmed by 2 bases and J by 4 bases, leaving 18 bases between them. CDR1 and CDR2 from the germline V gene are SQVTM and ANQGSEA. This CDR3 has 16 amino acids.